The next 31 T cell receptor beta chains were all read from a single sample in a study of cytomegalovirus exposure and HLA in healthy donors. Researchers ran the PCR with 60 Vbeta and 13 Jbeta primers. The method was immunoSEQ multiplex PCR; TCRdb's version includes in-frame clones alone and lacks a portion of them. The table includes around 97,000 clones, around 10% detected once. Sequenced: PBMCs. The receptors shown here come from a man aged 45-65 years in good health and CMV-seropositive.

The genes are TRBV5-1 and TRBJ1-1; 7 positions match TRBD1. V lost 0 bases to trimming and J lost 3 bases; unmatched junction nucleotides: 8. Germline V gene lookup returns CDR1 SGHRS and CDR2 YFSETQ. This CDR3 is built from 16 residues. CDR3 protein: CASSLEGGAADTEAFF. The CDR3 DNA reads TGCGCCAGCAGCTTGGAAGGGGGCGCGGCGGACACTGAAGCTTTCTTT.

This clone was counted between two and nine times. V usage is TRBV19 and J usage is TRBJ2-7, with 15 bases lining up with TRBD2. V lost 4 bases to trimming and J lost 0 bases; unmatched junction nucleotides: 13. The CDR3 is 20 residues long. The germline CDR1 and CDR2 sequences are LNHDA and SQIVND (reference sequence). The CDR3 coding sequence is TGTGCCAGTAGTAGGACTAGCGGGAGGGCTGGGGATTTAAGCTCCTACGAGCAGTACTTC. Encoded protein: CASSRTSGRAGDLSSYEQYF.

This clone was counted a few times. An end of the junction does not agree with germline; a read error may underlie this. The V gene is TRBV7-7, the J gene TRBJ2-3; D may be TRBD2 (5 bases). There are 13 residues in the CDR3. CDR1 is SSHAT, CDR2 FNYEAQ, per germline (reference sequence). The CDR3, as DNA: TGTGCTAGCAGCTTAGTAGGCGGGGATACGCAGTATTTT. It translates to CASSLVGGDTQYF.

This clone was detected a few times. The chain joins TRBV20-1 to TRBJ2-1; 9 bases align to TRBD2. V was pared by 5 bases and J by 9 bases, with 2 bases of the junction left unmatched. Germline CDR1 and CDR2: DFQATT and SNEGSKA (reference sequence). There are 11 residues in the CDR3. CDR3 residues: CSAGLATEQFF. Here the CDR3 DNA reads TGCAGTGCTGGACTAGCGACTGAGCAGTTCTTC.

The chain joins TRBV6-4 to TRBJ2-3; maybe TRBD2 (6 bases). V dropped 8 bases and J dropped 0 bases, with 15 bases sitting between them. This CDR3 is built from 15 residues. Germline V lookup: CDR1 MRHNA, CDR2 SNTAGT. CDR3 residues: CASGELAASTDTQYF. DNA for the CDR3: TGTGCCAGCGGCGAACTAGCAGCTAGCACAGATACGCAGTATTTT.

The rearrangement links TRBV19 to TRBJ2-5; D is undetermined. V was trimmed by 3 bases and J by 5 bases, leaving 25 bases between them. Germline CDR1 is LNHDA and CDR2 is SQIVND (reference sequence). The length of the CDR3 is 18 residues. The CDR3 loop reads CASSIRNSAGRIHETQYF. DNA of the CDR3: TGTGCCAGTAGTATTCGAAACAGTGCTGGTCGGATACACGAGACCCAGTACTTC.

CDR3 nucleotides: TGTGCCAGCAGCTTAGACCCTAGCGGGATAGGAGAGACCCAGTACTTC. Amino acid sequence: CASSLDPSGIGETQYF. V usage is TRBV7-9 and J usage is TRBJ2-5, with 9 bases matching TRBD2. With V trimmed by 1 base and J by 4 bases, 7 bases remained unmatched. The V gene's germline CDR1 is SEHNR and CDR2 FQNEAQ (reference sequence). CDR3 length equals 16 residues. Using reference TRBV7-9 and TRBJ2-5 for the parts outside the CDR3, the full variable domain is DTGVSQNPRHKITKRGQNVTFRCDPISEHNRLYWYRQTLGQGPEFLTYFQNEAQLEKSRLLSDRFSAERPKGSFSTLEIQRTEQGDSAMYLCASSLDPSGIGETQYFGPGTRLLVL.

This clone was observed a few times. The gene calls are TRBV27 and TRBJ2-7, with a weak D call TRBD1 (6 bases). This CDR3 contains 15 residues. Germline loops: CDR1 MNHEY, CDR2 SMNVEV (reference sequence). The V end was cut by 4 bases, the J end by 2 bases, with 15 bases between. The chain's CDR3 is CASSSSRGGAYEQYF. The CDR3 region has the DNA TGTGCCAGCAGTTCCTCCAGGGGTGGAGCCTACGAGCAGTACTTC.

This clone was observed a few times. The V gene is TRBV29-1, the J gene TRBJ1-1; 8 nucleotides agree with TRBD1. The J segment lost 1 base and the V segment lost 5 bases, leaving 3 bases of the junction unmatched. The CDR3 runs 13 residues. Germline lookup yields CDR1 SQVTM and CDR2 ANQGSEA. CDR3 bases: TGCAGCGTTAACAGGGGGTCGAACACTGAAGCTTTCTTT. Amino acids: CSVNRGSNTEAFF.

This clone was seen only a few times. The chain couples TRBV10-3 to TRBJ1-1; 8 nucleotides align to TRBD1. CDR1 is ENHRY, CDR2 SYGVKD, per germline. CDR3 length: 14 amino acids. With 3 bases clipped from V and 3 bases from J, the junction kept 3 bases outside the gene matches. The CDR3 loop is CAISERTGHTEAFF. For the CDR3, the DNA is TGTGCCATCAGTGAAAGGACAGGGCACACTGAAGCTTTCTTT.

The rearrangement joins TRBV20-1 to TRBJ2-1; D is unresolved. The CDR3 runs 11 residues. The V and J ends lost 6 bases and 4 bases respectively, with 7 bases between them. CDR1 and CDR2 from the germline V gene are DFQATT and SNEGSKA (reference sequence). This CDR3 is CSAPTYNEQFF. The CDR3 DNA reads TGCAGTGCGCCGACTTACAATGAGCAGTTCTTC.

The genes are TRBV18 and TRBJ2-5; D might be TRBD2 (5 bases). The CDR3 runs 17 residues. V was trimmed by 3 bases and J by 4 bases, leaving 21 bases between them. CDR1 is KGHSH, CDR2 LQKENI, per germline. The CDR3 is CASSPGRLLGTAETQYF. The CDR3 DNA is TGTGCCAGCTCACCTGGAAGACTACTGGGAACGGCAGAGACCCAGTACTTC.

The V and J genes are TRBV11-2 and TRBJ2-7; D is ambiguous. The CDR3 runs 13 residues. The V end lost 2 bases, the J end lost 2 bases, and 7 bases lay between the germline ends. Germline V gene sequence: CDR1 SGHAT, CDR2 FQNNGV. For the CDR3, the DNA is TGTGCCAGCAGCTTACCGGTCACCTACGAGCAGTACTTC. Residues: CASSLPVTYEQYF.

The chain carries TRBV5-1 and TRBJ2-5, with 8 bases lining up with TRBD1. This CDR3 contains 16 residues. The germline gives CDR1 SGHRS, CDR2 YFSETQ. Losses at the gene ends were 5 bases for V and 5 bases for J; bases not matched to a gene: 14. The CDR3 loop reads CASRQHQGATGETQYF. In DNA, the CDR3 is TGCGCCAGCAGGCAACATCAGGGGGCGACTGGGGAGACCCAGTACTTC.

In this sample, this clone turned up a few times. V is TRBV10-3 and J is TRBJ1-4; TRBD1 aligns across 9 bases. CDR3 size: 14 residues. Unmatched junction bases numbered 2, after V lost 2 bases and J lost 7 bases. The V gene's germline CDR1 is ENHRY and CDR2 SYGVKD. CDR3 DNA sequence: TGTGCCATCAGTGAGGACAGGGGGGGTGAAAAACTGTTTTTT. Its translation is CAISEDRGGEKLFF.

The rearrangement uses TRBV10-2 and TRBJ1-5; 7 positions match TRBD1. CDR1 WSHSY and CDR2 SAAADI come from the germline V gene. After removal of 2 bases from V and 3 bases from J, the junction contained 7 bases not matched to a gene. The CDR3 loop spans 16 amino acids. The CDR3 nucleotides read TGCGCCAGCAGTGAGGGGGCCAGGGGGATCAATCAGCCCCAGCATTTT. Its protein is CASSEGARGINQPQHF.

This clone was observed a handful of times. The V gene is TRBV7-9, the J gene TRBJ2-1; D may be TRBD2 (6 bases). There are 14 residues in the CDR3. With 3 bases removed from V and 7 bases from J, the gap between germline ends came to 13 bases. From germline, CDR1 is SEHNR and CDR2 FQNEAQ (reference sequence). CDR3 bases: TGTGCCAGCAGCTTGTCGACCCTAGCGAATGAGCAGTTCTTC. Its protein product is CASSLSTLANEQFF.

This clone occurred a few times. This chain joins TRBV2 and TRBJ1-4; TRBD1 matches 8 bases. V shed 9 bases, J shed 8 bases, and the junction held 11 bases outside the gene matches. The CDR3 is made up of 14 amino acids. Germline values: CDR1 SNHLY, CDR2 FYNNEI. Here the CDR3 reads CARGLQGAEEKLFF. The CDR3 region has the DNA TGTGCCAGAGGCCTCCAGGGGGCCGAGGAAAAACTGTTTTTT.

The rearrangement uses TRBV5-1 and TRBJ1-4; D gene unclear. V lost 6 bases to trimming and J lost 2 bases, with 11 bases between them. The CDR3 consists of 14 residues. CDR1 and CDR2 from the germline V gene are SGHRS and YFSETQ. CDR3 in DNA: TGCGCCAGCACCTCAGGAGGTACTAATGAAAAACTGTTTTTT. It encodes CASTSGGTNEKLFF.

The chain links TRBV7-9 to TRBJ2-2, with D perhaps TRBD2 (6 bases). Germline CDR1 reads SEHNR; CDR2 reads FQNEAQ (reference sequence). Between the trimmed V and J ends, which lost 2 bases and 3 bases, there was a span of 10 bases. The CDR3 extends over 15 amino acids. CDR3 bases: TGTGCCAGCAGCTTAACGGGGGTCCACACCGGGGAGCTGTTTTTT. Its translation: CASSLTGVHTGELFF.

This chain links TRBV4-2 with TRBJ2-3; 10 bases are shared with TRBD2. The CDR3 totals 16 residues. Trimming at V came to 2 bases and at J to 1 base, leaving 3 bases not matched to a gene. In germline, CDR1 is LGHNA, CDR2 YNFKEQ. Here the CDR3 DNA reads TGTGCCAGCAGCCAACCTAGCGGGAGAGGCACAGATACGCAGTATTTT. Translated, it gives CASSQPSGRGTDTQYF.

As DNA, the CDR3 is TGTGCCAGCATGGGAGGGGTGGGTGGTCAGCCCCAGCATTTT. This encodes CASMGGVGGQPQHF. V usage is TRBV2 and J usage is TRBJ1-5; a possible D gene is TRBD1 (5 bases). The CDR3 consists of 14 residues. The germline V and J ends were trimmed by 7 bases and 6 bases, with 16 bases remaining between them. Germline CDR1 and CDR2: SNHLY and FYNNEI.

This clone was observed a few times. The chain carries TRBV6-5 and TRBJ2-1; 7 nucleotides agree with TRBD1. Per germline, CDR1 MNHEY and CDR2 SVGAGI. There are 13 residues in the CDR3. V was pared by 9 bases and J by 8 bases, with 10 bases of the junction left unmatched. The CDR3 sequence: CASGDSGEDEQFF. CDR3 bases: TGTGCCAGTGGGGACAGCGGAGAGGATGAGCAGTTCTTC.

This clone was seen only a few times. The chain carries TRBV10-3 and TRBJ2-3, with 7 bases identical to TRBD1. The last part of the DNA fits TRBJ2-1 better; the J call may be wrong. The CDR3 covers 14 residues. Germline CDR1 ENHRY, CDR2 SYGVKD. Written as DNA, the CDR3 is TGTGCCATCAGTGAGACAGGGGAGTACAATGAGCAGTTCTTC. This sequence encodes CAISETGEYNEQFF.

The CDR3 DNA reads as TGTGCCAGTAGTATAGGCCTACAGGGAGGGCGCAATCAGCCCCAGCATTTT. Amino acid sequence: CASSIGLQGGRNQPQHF. This chain connects TRBV19 to TRBJ1-5, with D perhaps matching TRBD1 (6 bases). V was pared by 1 base and J by 2 bases, with 15 bases between. The CDR3 is 17 amino acids. Germline V lookup: CDR1 LNHDA, CDR2 SQIVND (reference sequence).

V is TRBV30 and J is TRBJ1-4; D is perhaps TRBD1 (5 bases). V was pared by 6 bases and J by 7 bases, with 12 bases between. CDR1 and CDR2 (germline): GTSNPN, SVGIG (reference sequence). The CDR3 spans 12 residues. The CDR3 DNA sequence: TGTGCCTGTTCCGGGGGTATTGAAAAACTGTTTTTT. It yields the protein CACSGGIEKLFF.

This chain connects TRBV29-1 to TRBJ2-7, with 13 bases fitting TRBD2. This CDR3 comprises 14 residues. Germline V gene sequence: CDR1 SQVTM, CDR2 ANQGSEA. J gave up 6 bases and V 6 bases, and 8 bases lay outside the gene matches. The CDR3 is CSVQKGLAGPEQYF. The CDR3 DNA reads as TGCAGCGTGCAGAAGGGACTAGCGGGGCCCGAGCAGTACTTC.

The chain carries TRBV6-5 and TRBJ1-1, with a weak D call TRBD1 (5 bases). The CDR3 contains 15 residues. The ends were cut back, 3 bases at V and 5 bases at J, with 16 bases in the middle. CDR1 is MNHEY and CDR2 is SVGAGI in the germline V gene. The CDR3 reads CASSYAASGGTEAFF. CDR3 nucleotide sequence: TGTGCCAGCAGTTATGCCGCTTCGGGGGGTACTGAAGCTTTCTTT.

The V and J genes are TRBV4-2 and TRBJ2-7; 12 bases are a match to TRBD2. The CDR3 runs 16 residues. V lost 2 bases, J lost 4 bases, and 6 bases stayed unmatched. CDR1 and CDR2 from the germline V gene are LGHNA and YNFKEQ. CDR3 nucleotides: TGTGCCAGCAGCCAATCGACTAGCGGGAGTAGTTACGAGCAGTACTTC. Protein: CASSQSTSGSSYEQYF.

The sample holds a few counts of this clone. The chain combines TRBV30 with TRBJ2-1, with 7 positions matching TRBD2. V dropped 2 bases and J dropped 12; count of bases not matched to a gene: 13. The V gene's germline CDR1 is GTSNPN and CDR2 SVGIG (reference sequence). There are 14 residues in the CDR3. The CDR3 spells CAWSMASGRTRQFF. As DNA, the CDR3 is TGTGCCTGGAGTATGGCTAGCGGACGTACACGGCAGTTCTTC.

The chain recombines TRBV9 with TRBJ1-1, with 9 bases that match TRBD1. The V gene's germline CDR1 is SGDLS and CDR2 YYNGEE. This CDR3 is built from 15 residues. With V trimmed by 4 bases and J by 5 bases, 9 bases remained unmatched. CDR3 sequence: CASSRLQGAGTEAFF. In DNA, the CDR3 is TGTGCCAGCAGCAGGTTACAGGGGGCAGGGACTGAAGCTTTCTTT. Supplemented by reference TRBV9 and TRBJ1-1, the full variable domain reads DSGVTQTPKHLITATGQRVTLRCSPRSGDLSVYWYQQSLDQGLQFLIQYYNGEERAKGNILERFSAQQFPDLHSELNLSSLELGDSALYFCASSRLQGAGTEAFFGQGTRLTVV.